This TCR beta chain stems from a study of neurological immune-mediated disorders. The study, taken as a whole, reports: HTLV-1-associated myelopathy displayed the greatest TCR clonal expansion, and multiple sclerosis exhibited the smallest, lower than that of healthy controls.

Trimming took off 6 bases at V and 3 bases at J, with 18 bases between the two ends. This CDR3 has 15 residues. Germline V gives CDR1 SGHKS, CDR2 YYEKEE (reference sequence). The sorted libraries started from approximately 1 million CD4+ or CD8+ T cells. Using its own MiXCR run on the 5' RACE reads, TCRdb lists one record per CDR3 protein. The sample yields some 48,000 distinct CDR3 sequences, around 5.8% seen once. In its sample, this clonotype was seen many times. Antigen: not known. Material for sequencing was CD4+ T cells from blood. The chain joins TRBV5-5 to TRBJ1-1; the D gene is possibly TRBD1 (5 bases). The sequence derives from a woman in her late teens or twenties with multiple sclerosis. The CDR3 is CASIEDQGRDTEAFF. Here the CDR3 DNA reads TGTGCCAGCATCGAGGACCAGGGTCGTGACACTGAAGCTTTCTTT.